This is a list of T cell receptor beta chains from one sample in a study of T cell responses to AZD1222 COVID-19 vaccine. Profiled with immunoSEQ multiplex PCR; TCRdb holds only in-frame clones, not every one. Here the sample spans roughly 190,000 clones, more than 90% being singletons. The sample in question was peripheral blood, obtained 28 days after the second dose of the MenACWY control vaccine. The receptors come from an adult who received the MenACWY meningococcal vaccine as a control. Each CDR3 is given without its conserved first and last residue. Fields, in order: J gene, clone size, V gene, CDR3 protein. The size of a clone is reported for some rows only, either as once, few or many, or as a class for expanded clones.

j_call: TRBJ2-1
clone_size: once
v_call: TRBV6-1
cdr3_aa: ASSEGTLYNEQF

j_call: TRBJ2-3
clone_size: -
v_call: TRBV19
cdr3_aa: ARPGRNTDTQY

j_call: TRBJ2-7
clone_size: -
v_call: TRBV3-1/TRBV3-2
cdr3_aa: ASSQGGARGEQY

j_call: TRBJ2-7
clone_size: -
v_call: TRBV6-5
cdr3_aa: ASTAVQSGTYEQY

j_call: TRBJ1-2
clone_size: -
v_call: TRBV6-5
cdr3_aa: ASSYSSGGYGYT

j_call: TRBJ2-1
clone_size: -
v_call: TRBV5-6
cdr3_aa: ASSLGGSEQF

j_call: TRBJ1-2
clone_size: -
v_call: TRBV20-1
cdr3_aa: SASHRDGYT

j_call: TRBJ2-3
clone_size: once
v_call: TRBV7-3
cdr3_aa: ASSFTGSGGTDTQY

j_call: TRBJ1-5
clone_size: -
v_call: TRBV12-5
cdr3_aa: ASGLVLGRQPQH

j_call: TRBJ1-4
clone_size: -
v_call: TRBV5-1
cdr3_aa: ASSLDQGGKLF

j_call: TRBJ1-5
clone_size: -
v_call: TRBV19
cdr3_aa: ASRRTKTQPQH

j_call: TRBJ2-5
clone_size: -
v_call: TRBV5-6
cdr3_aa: ASSLEQETQY

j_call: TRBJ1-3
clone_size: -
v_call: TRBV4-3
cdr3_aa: ASSQERSSGNTIY

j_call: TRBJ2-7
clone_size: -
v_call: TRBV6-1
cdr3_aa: ASSEVRTASEQY

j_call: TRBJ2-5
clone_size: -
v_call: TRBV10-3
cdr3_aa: AIRTGTSGSVAETQY

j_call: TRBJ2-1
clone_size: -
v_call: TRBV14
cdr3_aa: ASSQDNYRNEQF

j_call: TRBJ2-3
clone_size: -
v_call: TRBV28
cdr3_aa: ASSSITDTQY

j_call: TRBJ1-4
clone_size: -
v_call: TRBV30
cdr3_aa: AWSVDSQSNEKLF

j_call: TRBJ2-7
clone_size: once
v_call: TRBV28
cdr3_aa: ASSFPQKGQGKKEQY

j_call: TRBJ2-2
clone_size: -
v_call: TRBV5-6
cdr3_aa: ASSHTLLAGEGGELF

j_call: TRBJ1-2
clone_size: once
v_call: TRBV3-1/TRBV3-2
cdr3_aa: ASSDSGRTYGYT

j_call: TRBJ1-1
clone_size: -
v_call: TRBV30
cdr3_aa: AWTRGAQGIMNTEAF

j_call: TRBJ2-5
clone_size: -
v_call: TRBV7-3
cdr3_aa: ASSLNSDQETQY

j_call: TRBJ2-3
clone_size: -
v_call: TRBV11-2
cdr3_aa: ASSLVRDRASDTQY

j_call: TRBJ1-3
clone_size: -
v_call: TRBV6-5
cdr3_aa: ASSSFGSGNTIY

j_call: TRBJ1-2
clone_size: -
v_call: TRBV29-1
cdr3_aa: SAGDTNYGYT

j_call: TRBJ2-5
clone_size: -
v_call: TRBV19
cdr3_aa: ASSILRTSGQETQY

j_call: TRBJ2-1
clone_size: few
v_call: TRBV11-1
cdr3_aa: ASSFLRLNEQF

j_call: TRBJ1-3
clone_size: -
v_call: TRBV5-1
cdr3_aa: ASSRTSGNTIY

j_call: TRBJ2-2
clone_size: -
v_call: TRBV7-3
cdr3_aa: ASSSGGTWNTGELF

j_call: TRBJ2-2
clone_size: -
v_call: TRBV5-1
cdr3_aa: ASNKGMVDAGELF

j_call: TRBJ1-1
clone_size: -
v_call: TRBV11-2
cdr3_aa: ASSLVEQTTAGYTEAF

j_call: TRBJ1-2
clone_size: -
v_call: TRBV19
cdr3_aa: ASRPTGTTYGYT

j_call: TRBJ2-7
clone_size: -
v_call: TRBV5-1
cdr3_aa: ASSLTGTDSYEQY

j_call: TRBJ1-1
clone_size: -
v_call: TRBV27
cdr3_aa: ASSLHGNTEAF

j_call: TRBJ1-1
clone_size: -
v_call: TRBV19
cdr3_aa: ASTNPRGGERTEAF

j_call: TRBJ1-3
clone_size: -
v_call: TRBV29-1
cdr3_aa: SVDLWGVSGNTIY

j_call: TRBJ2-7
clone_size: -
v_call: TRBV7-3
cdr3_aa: ASSLTAGEVYEQY

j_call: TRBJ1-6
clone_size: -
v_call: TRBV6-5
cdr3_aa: ASSYYPRGNNSPLH

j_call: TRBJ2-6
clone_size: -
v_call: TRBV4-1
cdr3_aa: ASSQSGQGAGANVLT

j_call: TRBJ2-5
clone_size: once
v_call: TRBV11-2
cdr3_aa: ASSPSGRGETQY